Listed below are T cell receptor beta chains from one sample, sequenced in a study of tumor-infiltrating lymphocytes in primary liver carcinoma. TCRdb analysed the multiplex PCR reads with MiXCR anew, one entry per CDR3 protein. The sample carries 300,000 to 400,000 distinct CDR3 sequences, less than 70% recorded once. The sample consisted of peripheral blood. Source of these receptors: a man aged 35 to 55 with primary liver carcinoma and hepatitis B virus infection. CDR3s include the opening cysteine and the closing phenylalanine or tryptophan. The order of the fields is clone size, V gene, CDR3 length, D gene, J gene, CDR3 DNA, CDR3 protein. The D gene is left open where the match is weak. Clone sizes are given selectively: once, few, many, or a class where the clone is expanded.

-,TRBV11-1,16,TRBD1,TRBJ2-7,TGTGCCAGCAGTCATACAGGGGTGTTCCTCCCCTACGAGCAGTGCTTC,CASSHTGVFLPYEQCF
-,TRBV5-1,16,TRBD2,TRBJ2-3,TGCTCCAGCAGCTCCCGATTGGCGGGAGGCACAGATACGCAGTATTTT,CSSSSRLAGGTDTQYF
once,TRBV29-1,14,-,TRBJ2-3,TGCAGCGTTAAGTACTCGGAGGGCTCTGATACGCTGTATTTT,CSVKYSEGSDTLYF
-,TRBV6-1,12,-,TRBJ2-7,TGTGCCAGCAGGGGGGACGCCTACGAGCAGTACTTC,CASRGDAYEQYF
many,TRBV10-3,14,-,TRBJ2-7,TGTGCCATCCGAGAAGGGCAAATTCCCTACGAGCAGTACTTC,CAIREGQIPYEQYF
-,TRBV2,13,-,TRBJ1-2,TGTGCCAGCAGGGAGGGGTGGGCCGATGGCTACACCTTC,CASREGWADGYTF
many,TRBV4-3,15,-,TRBJ2-5,TGCGCCAGCAGCCAAGATACAATAGGACCGTGGACCCAGTACTTC,CASSQDTIGPWTQYF
few,TRBV5-4,15,TRBD1,TRBJ1-2,TGTGCCAGCAGCGTCGGACAGGGGTCCATAGATGGCTACACCTTC,CASSVGQGSIDGYTF
-,TRBV30,13,-,TRBJ2-6,TGTGCCTGGAGAGTTAGTGGGGCCAACGTCCTGACTTTC,CAWRVSGANVLTF
-,TRBV28,13,-,TRBJ1-5,TGTGCCAGCAGTCTCAGGTCCCATCAGCCCCAGCATTTT,CASSLRSHQPQHF
-,TRBV4-3,16,-,TRBJ2-1,TGCGCCAACAGCCTTCGACATTGGAGCTCCTACAATGAGCAGTTCTTC,CANSLRHWSSYNEQFF
-,TRBV11-2,16,TRBD2,TRBJ2-7,TGTGCCAGCAGTTTAGCCTCAGCGGGAAAAGTCTACGAGCAGTACTTC,CASSLASAGKVYEQYF
-,TRBV11-2,15,-,TRBJ2-3,TGTGCCAGCAGCTTAGCCGGCAGGAGCACAAATACGCAGTATTTC,CASSLAGRSTNTQYF
many,TRBV11-1,16,TRBD2,TRBJ2-2,TGTGCCAGCAGCTCCCCAGCGGGAGGGCCATCCGGGGAGCTGTTTTTT,CASSSPAGGPSGELFF
-,TRBV10-1,13,-,TRBJ2-3,TGCGCCAGCAGTGAGACAGGGATAGATACGCAGTATTTT,CASSETGIDTQYF
-,TRBV29-1,15,-,TRBJ2-6,TGCAGCGTTAAGGGGCTTTACTCTGGGGCCAACGTCCTGACTTTC,CSVKGLYSGANVLTF
-,TRBV4-3,16,TRBD2,TRBJ2-2,TGCGCCAGCAGCCAAACACCTAGCGGGAACACCGGGGAGCTGTTCTTT,CASSQTPSGNTGELFF
few,TRBV2,19,-,TRBJ2-5,TGTGCCAGCAGTGAAGCGCCGAACGGATGGAGTGGGGGAAAAGAGACCCAGTACTTC,CASSEAPNGWSGGKETQYF
-,TRBV11-2,18,TRBD2,TRBJ2-3,TGTGCCAGCAGCCACGGACTAGCGGGAGGGCCTAGCGCAGATACGCAGTATTTT,CASSHGLAGGPSADTQYF
many,TRBV6-1,15,-,TRBJ2-7,TGTGCCAGCAGTGAAGGTCGGTGGAGCTCCTACGAGCAGTACTTC,CASSEGRWSSYEQYF
-,TRBV5-4,14,-,TRBJ2-5,TGTGCCAGCACCCCGGGTCCCGGAGGGGAGACCCAGTACTTC,CASTPGPGGETQYF
-,TRBV11-2,12,-,TRBJ2-7,TGTGCCAACAGTCTACAGGGTTACGAGCAGTACTTC,CANSLQGYEQYF
few,TRBV4-1,19,TRBD1,TRBJ2-6,TGCGCCAGCAGCCAAGGGGGTACAGGGGCCTCCTCTGGGGCCAACGTCCTGACTTTC,CASSQGGTGASSGANVLTF
-,TRBV28,15,TRBD1,TRBJ2-4,TGTGCCAGCAGTTTGTGGGGGACAGGGACGGACATTCAGTACTTC,CASSLWGTGTDIQYF
few,TRBV5-1,14,-,TRBJ2-7,TGCGCCAGTAAATATGGGGAAGGGACTGGCGAGCAGTACTTC,CASKYGEGTGEQYF
many,TRBV11-3,14,-,TRBJ2-7,TGTGCCAGCAGCCGGGACCGGAGCTCCTACGAGCAGTACTTC,CASSRDRSSYEQYF
-,TRBV14,14,-,TRBJ1-1,TGTGCCAGCAGCGGACAGACGAGGGTCACTGAAGCTTTCTTT,CASSGQTRVTEAFF
many,TRBV6-2/TRBV6-3,15,TRBD1,TRBJ2-7,TGTGCCAGTCTTTCCCCGCGGACAGGGACCAACGAGCAGTACTTC,CASLSPRTGTNEQYF
once,TRBV11-1,17,-,TRBJ2-2,TGTGCCAGCAGCCCCCCTGGCGCAGGCCTGAGCACCGGGGAGCTGTTTTTT,CASSPPGAGLSTGELFF
-,TRBV2,14,-,TRBJ1-2,TGCGCCAGCAGTGAACAGGGTCCTAACTATGGCTACACCTTC,CASSEQGPNYGYTF
many,TRBV11-2,13,-,TRBJ2-7,TGTGCCAGCAGCTCCCTGGGGGCGGGGGAGCAGTACTTC,CASSSLGAGEQYF
-,TRBV10-3,17,TRBD1,TRBJ2-3,TGTGCCATCAGTTTGGAGCCCAGACAGGGTATGACAGATACGCAGTATTTT,CAISLEPRQGMTDTQYF
few,TRBV5-1,16,TRBD2,TRBJ2-3,TGCGCCAGCAGCTTGTCGCTAGCGGGAGCGGCAGATACGCAGTATTTT,CASSLSLAGAADTQYF
-,TRBV6-1,13,-,TRBJ2-3,TGTGCCAGCAGTGAAGACATGCGAGATATGCAGTATTTT,CASSEDMRDMQYF
-,TRBV12-3/TRBV12-4,11,-,TRBJ2-7,TGTACCAGCACTTTGACTCGGGTGCAGTACTTC,CTSTLTRVQYF
many,TRBV6-5,14,TRBD1,TRBJ1-5,TGTGCCAGCAGTTCCAGGGGACAGACGCAGCCCCAGCATTTT,CASSSRGQTQPQHF
-,TRBV11-2,14,-,TRBJ2-1,TGTGTCAGCAGCTTACACCGGCTAGTTACTGAGCAGTTCTTC,CVSSLHRLVTEQFF
-,TRBV28,14,-,TRBJ2-5,TGTGCCAGCAACCCGTCGACAGGAGAAGAGATTCAGTACTTC,CASNPSTGEEIQYF
many,TRBV6-5,14,TRBD1,TRBJ1-1,TGTGCCAGCAAGAGACAGGGTTTCAACACTGAAGCTTTCTTT,CASKRQGFNTEAFF
many,TRBV29-1,12,-,TRBJ2-1,TGCAGCGCCGACAGGGGAGGGGTTGAGCAGTTCTTC,CSADRGGVEQFF
-,TRBV5-4,13,-,TRBJ2-5,TGTGCCAGCAGTTATTGGGAGGCGGAGACCCAGTACTTC,CASSYWEAETQYF
-,TRBV6-2/TRBV6-3,13,TRBD2,TRBJ2-1,TGTGCCAGCAGATCGGGAGGTATTGGTGAGCAGTTCTTC,CASRSGGIGEQFF
few,TRBV10-3,11,-,TRBJ2-5,TGTGCCATCAGTGATTTAGAGACCCAGTACTTC,CAISDLETQYF
-,TRBV4-2,17,TRBD2,TRBJ2-7,TGTGGCGGCAGCCAAAGCCAAACGCGGGAGGGCCCACACGAGCAGTACTTC,CGGSQSQTREGPHEQYF
-,TRBV30,14,-,TRBJ2-1,TGTGCCTGGAGTTTGCGGAGCTCCTACAATGAGCACTTCTTC,CAWSLRSSYNEHFF